This T cell receptor (beta chain) is drawn from a study of T cells in Graves' hyperthyroidism and ophthalmopathy. Researchers amplified the TCR beta CDR3 regions from RNA transcripts. The TCR CDR3 first-round RT-PCR relied on the HTBI primer set. MiXCR, run by TCRdb on the multiplex PCR reads, gives a single entry per CDR3 protein. Of 530,000 or so distinct CDR3 sequences listed, 46% were seen once; the top ten hold roughly 7.7%. Study-wide results and caveats: Among clonotypes expanded in thyroid above 0.001, most were also found in blood. The model predicted ophthalmopathy a median about 6.6 months before onset.

Pregnant or lactating patients were excluded, as were those with uncontrolled infection or other autoimmune disease. Based on clinical symptoms, serum thyroxine and TRAb, thyroid ultrasound and orbital computed tomography, diagnoses were reached. Remarks on this clonotype: Its antigen is undetermined.

Germline V gene sequence: CDR1 SQVTM, CDR2 ANQGSEA. J gave up 6 bases and V 7 bases, and 4 bases lay outside the gene matches. The CDR3 loop spans 11 amino acids. Sequencing used peripheral blood or thyroid tissue (not recorded which). This TCR was recovered from a woman aged 18-30 years with Graves' hyperthyroidism. The rearrangement joins TRBV29-1 to TRBJ1-2; 8 bases match TRBD1. In DNA form, the CDR3 reads TGCAGCGCTCTACAGGGGGATGGCTACACCTTC. Translating it yields CSALQGDGYTF.